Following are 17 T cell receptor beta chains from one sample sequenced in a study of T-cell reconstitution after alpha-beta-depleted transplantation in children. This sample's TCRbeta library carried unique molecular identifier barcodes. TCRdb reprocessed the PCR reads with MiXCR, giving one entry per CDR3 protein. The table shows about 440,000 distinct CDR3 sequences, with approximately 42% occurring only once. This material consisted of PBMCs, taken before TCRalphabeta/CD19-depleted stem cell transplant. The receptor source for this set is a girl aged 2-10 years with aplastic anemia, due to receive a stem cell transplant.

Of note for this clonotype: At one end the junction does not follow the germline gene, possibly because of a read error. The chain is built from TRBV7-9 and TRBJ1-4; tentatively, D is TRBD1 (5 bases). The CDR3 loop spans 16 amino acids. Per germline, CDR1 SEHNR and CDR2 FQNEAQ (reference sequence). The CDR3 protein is CTSSLESRVKNEKLFF. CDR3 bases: TGTACCAGCAGCTTAGAATCCAGGGTCAAAAATGAAAAACTGTTTTTT.

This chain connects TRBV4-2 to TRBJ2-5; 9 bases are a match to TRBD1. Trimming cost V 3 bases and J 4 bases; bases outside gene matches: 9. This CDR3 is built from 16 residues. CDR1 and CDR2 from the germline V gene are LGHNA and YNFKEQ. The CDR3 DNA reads TGTGCCAGCAGCCAGGATGGGACAGGGAGGTTAGAGACCCAGTACTTC. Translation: CASSQDGTGRLETQYF.

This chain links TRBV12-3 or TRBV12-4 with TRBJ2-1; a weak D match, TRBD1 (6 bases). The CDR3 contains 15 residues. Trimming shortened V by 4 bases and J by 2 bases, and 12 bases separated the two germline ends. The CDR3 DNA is TGTGCCAGCAGTTCGCTGGACAGAACCTACAATGAGCAGTTCTTC. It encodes CASSSLDRTYNEQFF.

CDR3 nucleotides: TGTGCCAAAAGGTCTCGGGATTATAATTCACCCCTCCACTTT. Protein sequence: CAKRSRDYNSPLHF. V gene TRBV2 combines with J gene TRBJ1-6; the D is unclear. Germline values: CDR1 SNHLY, CDR2 FYNNEI. The CDR3 length is 14 residues. The V and J ends lost 10 bases and 4 bases respectively, with 14 bases between them.

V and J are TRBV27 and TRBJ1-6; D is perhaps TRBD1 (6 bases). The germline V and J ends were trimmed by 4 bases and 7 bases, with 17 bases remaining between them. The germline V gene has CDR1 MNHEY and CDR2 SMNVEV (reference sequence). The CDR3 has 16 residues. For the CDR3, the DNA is TGTGCCAGCAGTTACCTAACAGGGCGGGGGAATTCACCCCTCCACTTT. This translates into CASSYLTGRGNSPLHF.

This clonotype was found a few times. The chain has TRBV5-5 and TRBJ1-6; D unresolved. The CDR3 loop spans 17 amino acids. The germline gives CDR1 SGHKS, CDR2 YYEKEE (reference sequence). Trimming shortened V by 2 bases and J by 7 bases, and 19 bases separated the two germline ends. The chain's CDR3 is CASSFTAPGRSNSPLHF. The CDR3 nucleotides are TGTGCCAGCAGCTTTACGGCACCCGGGCGAAGCAATTCACCCCTCCACTTT.

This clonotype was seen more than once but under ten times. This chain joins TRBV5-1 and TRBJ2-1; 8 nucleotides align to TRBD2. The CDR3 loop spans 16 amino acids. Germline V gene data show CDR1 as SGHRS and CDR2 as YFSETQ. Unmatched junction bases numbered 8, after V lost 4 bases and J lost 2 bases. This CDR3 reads CASSTQAGAAYNEQFF. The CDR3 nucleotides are TGCGCCAGCAGCACGCAAGCGGGGGCTGCCTACAATGAGCAGTTCTTC.

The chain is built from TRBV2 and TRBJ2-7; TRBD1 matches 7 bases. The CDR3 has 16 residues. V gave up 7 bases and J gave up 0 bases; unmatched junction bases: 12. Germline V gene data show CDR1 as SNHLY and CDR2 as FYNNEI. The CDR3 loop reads CASTQQGTKGSYEQYF. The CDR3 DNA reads TGTGCCAGCACCCAACAGGGGACCAAGGGCTCCTACGAGCAGTACTTC.

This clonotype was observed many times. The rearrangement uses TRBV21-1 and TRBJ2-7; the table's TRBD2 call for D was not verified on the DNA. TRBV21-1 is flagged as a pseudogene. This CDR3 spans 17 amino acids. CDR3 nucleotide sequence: TGTGCCAGCAGCAAAGCCCTTCACAGCGGGAGGGCCGGCGAGCAGTACTTC. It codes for CASSKALHSGRAGEQYF.

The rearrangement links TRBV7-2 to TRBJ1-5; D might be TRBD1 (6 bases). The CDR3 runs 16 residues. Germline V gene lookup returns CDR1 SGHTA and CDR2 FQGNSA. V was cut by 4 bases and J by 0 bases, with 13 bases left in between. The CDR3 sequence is CASSSEGRGSNQPQHF. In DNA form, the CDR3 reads TGTGCCAGCAGCTCAGAGGGCAGGGGTAGCAATCAGCCCCAGCATTTT.

This chain's CDR3 is CSLAGTDYTDTQYF. The CDR3 DNA reads TGCAGCCTTGCGGGGACAGATTACACAGATACGCAGTATTTT. The chain employs TRBV29-1 and TRBJ2-3; D perhaps matches TRBD1 (7 bases). The CDR3 is 14 amino acids. Trimming pared 8 bases from V and 2 bases from J, leaving 17 bases between. The V gene's germline CDR1 is SQVTM and CDR2 ANQGSEA.

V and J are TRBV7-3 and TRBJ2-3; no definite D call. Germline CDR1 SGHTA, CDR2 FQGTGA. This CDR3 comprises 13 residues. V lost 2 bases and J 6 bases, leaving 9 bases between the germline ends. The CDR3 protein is CASSLVTPDTQYF. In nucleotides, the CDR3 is TGTGCCAGCAGCTTAGTGACTCCTGATACGCAGTATTTT.

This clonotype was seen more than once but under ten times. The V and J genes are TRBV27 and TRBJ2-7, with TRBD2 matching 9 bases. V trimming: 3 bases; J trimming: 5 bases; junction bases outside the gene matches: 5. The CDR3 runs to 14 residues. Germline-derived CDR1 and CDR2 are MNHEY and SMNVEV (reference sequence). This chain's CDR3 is CASSFIAGEDEQYF. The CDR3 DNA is TGTGCCAGCAGTTTTATAGCGGGAGAGGACGAGCAGTACTTC.

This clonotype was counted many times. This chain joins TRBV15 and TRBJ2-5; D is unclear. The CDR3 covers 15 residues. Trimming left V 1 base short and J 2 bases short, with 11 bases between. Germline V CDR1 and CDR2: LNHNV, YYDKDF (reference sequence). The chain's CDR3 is CATSRVTPGQETQYF. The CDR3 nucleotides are TGTGCCACCAGCAGAGTGACGCCTGGACAAGAGACCCAGTACTTC.

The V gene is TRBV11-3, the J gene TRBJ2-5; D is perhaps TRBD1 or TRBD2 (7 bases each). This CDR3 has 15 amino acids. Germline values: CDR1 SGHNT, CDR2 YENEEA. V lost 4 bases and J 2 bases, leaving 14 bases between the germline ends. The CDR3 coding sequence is TGTGCCAGCAGCTCAAGCGGGACAGAGCAAGAGACCCAGTACTTC. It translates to CASSSSGTEQETQYF.

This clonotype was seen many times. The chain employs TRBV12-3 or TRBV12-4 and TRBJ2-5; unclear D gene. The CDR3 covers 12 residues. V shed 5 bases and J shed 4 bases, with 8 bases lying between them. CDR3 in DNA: TGTGCCAGCAGTCGGAAAAGAGAGACCCAGTACTTC. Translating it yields CASSRKRETQYF.

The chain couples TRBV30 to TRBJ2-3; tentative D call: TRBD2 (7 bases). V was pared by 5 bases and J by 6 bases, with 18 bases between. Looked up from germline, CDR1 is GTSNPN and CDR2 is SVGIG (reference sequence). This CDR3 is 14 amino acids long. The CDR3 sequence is CAWDKGGGKDTQYF. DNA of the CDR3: TGTGCCTGGGATAAAGGGGGGGGCAAGGATACGCAGTATTTT.